This entry lists 29 T cell receptor beta chains sequenced from one sample in a study of blood T cell repertoires in COVID-19. The repertoire was sequenced with immunoSEQ multiplex PCR; TCRdb's copy has only in-frame clones and lacks some. The sample lists about 200,000 clones; roughly 86% were seen once. Sequenced sample: PBMCs or T cells enriched from blood (not recorded which). These receptors were taken from a woman between 25 and 40 years old with acute COVID-19.

V and J are TRBV10-3 and TRBJ1-1; possibly TRBD1 for D (5 bases). The CDR3 extends over 15 amino acids. The germline V gene encodes CDR1 ENHRY and CDR2 SYGVKD. The germline V and J ends were trimmed by 0 bases and 4 bases, with 12 bases remaining between them. The DNA of the CDR3 is TGTGCCATCAGTGAGTCGCCGAGACAGCTCACTGAAGCTTTCTTT. Protein: CAISESPRQLTEAFF.

The chain links TRBV3-1 (or the pseudogene TRBV3-2) to TRBJ2-1; D is possibly TRBD1 (5 bases). CDR1 and CDR2 (germline): LGHDT, YNNKEL (reference sequence). Trimming took 1 base from V and 7 from J, leaving 11 bases between them. The CDR3 is made up of 14 amino acids. Written as DNA, the CDR3 is TGTGCCAGCAGCCAAGCACCTCAGGGAAATGAGCAGTTCTTC. Translating it yields CASSQAPQGNEQFF.

CDR3 sequence reads: CASSYADRGKGNTIYF. In DNA, the CDR3 is TGTGCCAGCAGTTACGCGGACAGGGGCAAAGGAAACACCATATATTTT. The genes are TRBV6-6 and TRBJ1-3; 9 bases align to TRBD1. J was trimmed by 4 bases and V by 2 bases; bases with no gene match: 6. The CDR3 loop spans 16 amino acids. The germline V gene has CDR1 MNHNY and CDR2 SVGAGI (reference sequence).

This clone has only a few counts. The V gene is TRBV19, the J gene TRBJ1-1; tentative D call: TRBD1 (5 bases). Trimming removed 5 bases from V and 5 bases from J, with 18 bases in between. Germline CDR1 is LNHDA and CDR2 is SQIVND (reference sequence). This CDR3 comprises 15 residues. The CDR3 sequence is CASSPMGGGDTEAFF. CDR3 nucleotides: TGTGCCAGTAGTCCTATGGGGGGGGGAGATACTGAAGCTTTCTTT.

The V and J genes are TRBV3-1 (or the pseudogene TRBV3-2) and TRBJ1-1; D might be TRBD1 (6 bases). The CDR3 sequence is 15 residues long. Germline V gene data show CDR1 as LGHDT and CDR2 as YNNKEL (reference sequence). Trimming pared 1 base from V and 3 bases from J, leaving 12 bases between. CDR3 sequence (DNA): TGTGCCAGCAGCCAAGGTTGGACAGAATACACTGAAGCTTTCTTT. Its protein product is CASSQGWTEYTEAFF.

This chain connects TRBV9 to TRBJ1-2, with TRBD1 identical over 10 bases. The CDR3 is 16 amino acids. V lost 3 bases and J lost 5; bases outside the gene matches: 10. Germline lookup yields CDR1 SGDLS and CDR2 YYNGEE. The CDR3 region is CASSADLGGQGYGYTF. In nucleotides, the CDR3 is TGTGCCAGCAGCGCCGACCTAGGGGGACAGGGGTATGGCTACACCTTC.

This chain connects TRBV11-3 to TRBJ1-1, with a weak D call TRBD1 (5 bases). The germline V and J ends were trimmed by 5 bases and 5 bases, with 15 bases remaining between them. The germline V gene encodes CDR1 SGHNT and CDR2 YENEEA. There are 14 residues in the CDR3. CDR3 in DNA: TGTGCCAGCAGCGGTCGTGGGGCAAATACTGAAGCTTTCTTT. Translated: CASSGRGANTEAFF.

The rearrangement links TRBV19 to TRBJ1-1; possibly TRBD1 for D (5 bases). CDR1 is LNHDA and CDR2 is SQIVND in the germline V gene (reference sequence). V was shortened by 5 bases and J by 3 bases, with 22 bases between the two germline ends. The CDR3 covers 17 residues. Here the CDR3 DNA reads TGTGCCAGTAGTTATCCTGTCGGGGGTTATCCAGACACTGAAGCTTTCTTT. Translated, it gives CASSYPVGGYPDTEAFF.

The gene calls are TRBV6-4 and TRBJ2-1; D is unresolved. Trimming took 5 bases from V and 5 from J, leaving 10 bases between them. The CDR3 length is 13 residues. Germline V gene lookup returns CDR1 MRHNA and CDR2 SNTAGT. The CDR3 bases are TGTGCCAGCAGTTTTGGCATTCACAATGAGCAGTTCTTC. Residues: CASSFGIHNEQFF.

This chain links TRBV28 with TRBJ1-1, with D possibly TRBD1 on 6 matching bases. Trimming cost V 2 bases and J 5 bases, with 15 bases left between them. Per germline, CDR1 MDHEN and CDR2 SYDVKM. This CDR3 contains 15 residues. The CDR3 is CASSLLGTRVTEAFF. CDR3 nucleotides: TGTGCCAGCAGTTTACTGGGGACACGGGTAACTGAAGCTTTCTTT. Using reference TRBV28 and TRBJ1-1 for the parts outside the CDR3, the full variable domain is DVKVTQSSRYLVKRTGEKVFLECVQDMDHENMFWYRQDPGLGLRLIYFSYDVKMKEKGDIPEGYSVSREKKERFSLILESASTNQTSMYLCASSLLGTRVTEAFFGQGTRLTVV.

This clone is a singleton in its sample. J is TRBJ1-5 and V is TRBV29-1; TRBD1 is a possible D gene (6 bases). V was clipped by 0 bases and J by 6 bases, with 9 bases between them. This CDR3 comprises 13 residues. In germline, CDR1 is SQVTM, CDR2 ANQGSEA. This chain's CDR3 is CSVEEGAGQPQHF. CDR3 nucleotide sequence: TGCAGCGTTGAAGAGGGGGCTGGTCAGCCCCAGCATTTT.

The genes are TRBV15 and TRBJ2-4, with D hard to call. From germline, CDR1 is LNHNV and CDR2 YYDKDF (reference sequence). Trimming removed 1 base at V and 0 bases at J, with 7 bases between. CDR3 length: 15 residues. The CDR3 loop is CATSRVRLAKNIQYF. CDR3 DNA: TGTGCCACCAGCAGAGTTCGACTAGCCAAAAACATTCAGTACTTC.

The rearrangement uses TRBV15 and TRBJ1-6, with D possibly being TRBD1 (6 bases). The length of the CDR3 is 14 residues. V was cut by 5 bases and J by 6 bases, with 11 bases left in between. CDR1 LNHNV and CDR2 YYDKDF come from the germline V gene (reference sequence). This CDR3 is CATSLGQSNSPLHF. The CDR3, as DNA: TGTGCCACCAGCCTAGGACAGTCTAATTCACCCCTCCACTTT.

V is TRBV15 and J is TRBJ1-4; D is possibly TRBD1 (6 bases). V lost 3 bases, J lost 0 bases, and 14 bases lay in between. Per the germline V gene, CDR1 is LNHNV and CDR2 is YYDKDF (reference sequence). The CDR3 has 17 amino acids. CDR3 residues: CATSSQTGSATNEKLFF. CDR3 coding DNA: TGTGCCACCAGCAGCCAGACAGGATCTGCAACTAATGAAAAACTGTTTTTT.

This chain uses TRBV5-1 with TRBJ2-3; TRBD2 matches 9 bases. The CDR3 covers 17 residues. The V gene's germline CDR1 is SGHRS and CDR2 YFSETQ. The V and J ends lost 2 bases and 0 bases, in that order; junction bases with no gene match: 7. The CDR3 loop reads CASSFASSGASTDTQYF. CDR3 sequence (DNA): TGCGCCAGCAGCTTCGCTTCTAGCGGGGCTAGCACAGATACGCAGTATTTT.

The chain combines TRBV29-1 with TRBJ2-7, with D possibly TRBD1 on 5 matching bases. Trimming shortened V by 1 base and J by 4 bases, and 14 bases separated the two germline ends. The length of the CDR3 is 14 residues. The germline CDR1 and CDR2 sequences are SQVTM and ANQGSEA. The CDR3 nucleotides read TGCAGCGTTGAAGGGGGCGCCGGCAGGTACGAGCAGTACTTC. Translation: CSVEGGAGRYEQYF.

In nucleotides, the CDR3 is TGTGCCAGCAGTGAAAGGTTTGGACTCAGCCAAGAGACCCAGTACTTC. Residues: CASSERFGLSQETQYF. The genes are TRBV6-1 and TRBJ2-5; tentatively, D is TRBD2 (5 bases). CDR3 size: 16 residues. Germline V gene lookup returns CDR1 MNHNS and CDR2 SASEGT. Between the trimmed V and J ends, which lost 2 bases and 1 base, there was a span of 14 bases.

This clone was recorded only once. The chain combines TRBV25-1 with TRBJ2-7; D is ambiguous. CDR1 and CDR2 from the germline V gene are MGHDK and SYGVNS. The V and J ends lost 2 bases and 5 bases respectively, with 4 bases between them. CDR3 size: 11 residues. This chain's CDR3 is CASSEEDEQYF. CDR3 coding DNA: TGTGCCAGCAGTGAAGAGGACGAGCAGTACTTC.

The rearrangement uses TRBV10-3 and TRBJ1-2; D is perhaps TRBD1 (6 bases). V was clipped by 4 bases and J by 0 bases, with 9 bases between them. The germline V gene has CDR1 ENHRY and CDR2 SYGVKD. The CDR3 totals 14 residues. The CDR3 here is CAISGDTTNYGYTF. The CDR3 coding sequence is TGTGCCATCAGTGGGGACACGACTAACTATGGCTACACCTTC.

The chain couples TRBV18 to TRBJ2-2; 9 positions match TRBD2. This CDR3 is 17 amino acids long. CDR1 KGHSH and CDR2 LQKENI come from the germline V gene. The junction had 8 bases not matched to a gene; V was cut back by 5 bases and J by 1 base. CDR3 sequence (DNA): TGTGCCAGCTCAGGACTAGCGATTCCCAAGAACACCGGGGAGCTGTTTTTT. Amino acids: CASSGLAIPKNTGELFF.

V gene TRBV7-3 combines with J gene TRBJ1-2; possibly TRBD1 for D (5 bases). The CDR3 runs to 13 residues. The V and J ends lost 5 bases and 0 bases respectively, with 7 bases between them. Germline V CDR1 and CDR2: SGHTA, FQGTGA. CDR3 amino acids: CASSQGSNYGYTF. The DNA of the CDR3 is TGTGCCAGCAGCCAGGGATCTAACTATGGCTACACCTTC.

The chain joins TRBV19 to TRBJ2-5, with D possibly being TRBD1 (5 bases). Germline lookup yields CDR1 LNHDA and CDR2 SQIVND (reference sequence). CDR3 length equals 15 residues. Trimming took 0 bases from V and 7 from J, leaving 15 bases between them. CDR3 in amino acids: CASSIDPDRSGTQYF. The CDR3 nucleotides are TGTGCCAGTAGTATAGACCCAGACAGAAGTGGGACCCAGTACTTC.

The V and J genes are TRBV7-8 and TRBJ1-5; D remains unclear. V lost 2 bases and J 0 bases, leaving 11 bases between the germline ends. CDR3 length: 16 amino acids. Germline CDR1 SGHVS, CDR2 FQNEAQ. The CDR3 loop is CASSLLGGLSNQPQHF. The CDR3 DNA reads as TGTGCCAGCAGCTTACTCGGAGGGCTTAGCAATCAGCCCCAGCATTTT.

The rearrangement joins TRBV19 to TRBJ1-5, with D maybe TRBD1 (5 bases). V was trimmed by 5 bases and J by 4 bases, leaving 18 bases between them. The CDR3 is made up of 16 amino acids. Per the germline V gene, CDR1 is LNHDA and CDR2 is SQIVND (reference sequence). CDR3 loop: CASSPPVGLFNQPQHF. The CDR3 DNA reads as TGTGCCAGTAGTCCGCCCGTGGGACTCTTTAATCAGCCCCAGCATTTT.

The rearrangement uses TRBV19 and TRBJ2-7; 10 nucleotides match TRBD1. V lost 3 bases and J lost 2; bases outside the gene matches: 7. Germline V gene data show CDR1 as LNHDA and CDR2 as SQIVND (reference sequence). The CDR3 has 16 amino acids. The CDR3 DNA sequence: TGTGCCAGTAGTATTGGTTTCGGGACAGGGGCCTACGAGCAGTACTTC. Translating it yields CASSIGFGTGAYEQYF.

The sample holds a few counts of this clone. This chain links TRBV12-5 with TRBJ2-5; 12 bases agree with TRBD1. V lost 5 bases, J lost 5 bases, and 6 bases stayed unmatched. This CDR3 spans 15 amino acids. Germline V gene lookup returns CDR1 LGHNT and CDR2 FRNRAP. The CDR3 region is CASGNPGQGAETQYF. In DNA, the CDR3 is TGTGCTAGTGGTAACCCGGGACAGGGGGCTGAGACCCAGTACTTC. Looking up the rest from reference TRBV12-5 and TRBJ2-5 gives the full variable domain: DARVTQTPRHKVTEMGQEVTMRCQPILGHNTVFWYRQTMMQGLELLAYFRNRAPLDDSGMPKDRFSAEMPDATLATLKIQPSEPRDSAVYFCASGNPGQGAETQYFGPGTRLLVL.

This chain links TRBV5-6 with TRBJ2-1; 9 bases fit TRBD1. The length of the CDR3 is 15 residues. The germline V gene encodes CDR1 SGHDT and CDR2 YYEEEE. V dropped 4 bases and J dropped 6; count of bases not matched to a gene: 8. CDR3 DNA: TGTGCCAGCAGCAAGGACAGGGGTTGGGGCAATGAGCAGTTCTTC. Translation: CASSKDRGWGNEQFF.

The CDR3 loop is CASSLPHRGGREKLFF. As DNA, the CDR3 is TGCGCCAGCAGCCTACCCCACAGGGGAGGCCGTGAAAAACTGTTTTTT. This chain connects TRBV4-1 to TRBJ1-4; 7 nucleotides line up with TRBD1. The V gene's germline CDR1 is MGHRA and CDR2 YSYEKL. The trim removed 4 bases at V and 7 bases at J, leaving 12 bases unmatched. The CDR3 is 16 residues long.

This clone was recorded a few times. CDR3 in amino acids: CASSVEGGGTQYF. The CDR3, as DNA: TGTGCCAGCAGCGTAGAAGGCGGCGGGACCCAGTACTTC. The chain links TRBV9 to TRBJ2-5, with D unclear. Deletions cut 0 bases from V and 7 bases from J, with 10 bases between. CDR1 is SGDLS, CDR2 YYNGEE, per germline. The CDR3 spans 13 residues.